This paragraph reports one T cell receptor (beta chain). The RNA input was roughly 0.45 to 1 ug, and it was reverse transcribed with random hexamers. TCRdb reprocessed the immunoSEQ multiplex PCR reads with MiXCR, giving one entry per CDR3 protein. In the table there are about 240,000 distinct CDR3 sequences, around 96% of which are singletons. The sample is drawn from a study of CD8 T cells in Susac syndrome. The wider study: When blood was collected, patients with Susac syndrome were therapy-naive, were taking corticosteroids, or were receiving intravenous immunoglobulin alone.

This CDR3 contains 15 residues. Germline lookup yields CDR1 SGHRS and CDR2 YFSETQ. The ends lost 4 bases at V and 0 bases at J; junction bases unmatched: 7. The sequence came from a human donor with Susac syndrome. The sequencing input was CD4+ T cells from PBMCs. The chain uses TRBV5-1 and TRBJ2-7; 7 bases fit TRBD1. This chain's CDR3 is CASSNPGTDSYEQYF. The CDR3 nucleotides read TGCGCCAGCAGCAACCCCGGGACAGACTCCTACGAGCAGTACTTC.